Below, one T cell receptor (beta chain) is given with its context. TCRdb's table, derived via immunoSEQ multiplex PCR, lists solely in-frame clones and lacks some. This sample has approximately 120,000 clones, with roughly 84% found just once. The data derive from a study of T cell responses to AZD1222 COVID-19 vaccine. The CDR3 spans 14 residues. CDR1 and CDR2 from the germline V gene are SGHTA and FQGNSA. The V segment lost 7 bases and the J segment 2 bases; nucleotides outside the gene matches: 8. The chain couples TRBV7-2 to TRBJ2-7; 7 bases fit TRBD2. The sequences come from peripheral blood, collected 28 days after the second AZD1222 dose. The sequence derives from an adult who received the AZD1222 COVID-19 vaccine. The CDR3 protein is CASNPGLLPYEQYF. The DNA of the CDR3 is TGTGCCAGCAACCCGGGACTACTTCCCTACGAGCAGTACTTC.